A selection of T cell receptor beta chains follows, all from one sample in a study of T cell repertoires in cytomegalovirus infection. TCRdb itself ran the reads through MiXCR, one entry per CDR3 protein. The table has about 190,000 distinct CDR3 sequences, under 30% seen once. The source material was PBMCs. Every receptor here comes from a human donor in good health (CMV status not recorded). Some clones in this sample may be carry-over from other donors' samples. CDR3s include the opening cysteine and the closing phenylalanine or tryptophan. A D gene is named only where the DNA matches it firmly. Part of the rows lack a size; the others show once, few, many or a class for expanded clones.

CDR3aa	CDR3nt	v_gene	d_gene	abundance	j_gene
CASSENRGNEAFF	TGTGCCAGCAGTGAAAACAGGGGGAATGAAGCTTTCTTT	TRBV2	TRBD1	few	TRBJ1-1
CASQGVSRGTIYF	TGTGCCAGCCAGGGGGTCTCACGAGGCACCATATATTTT	TRBV6-1	TRBD1	few	TRBJ1-3
CASSDNHRDGYTF	TGTGCCAGCAGTGACAACCATAGGGATGGCTACACCTTC	TRBV6-5	.	.	TRBJ1-2
CASSLDRGKNIQYF	TGTGCCAGCAGCTTAGACAGGGGCAAAAACATTCAGTACTTC	TRBV7-9	TRBD1	.	TRBJ2-4
CASSLRGGDRGYEQYF	TGTGCCAGCAGCTTAAGGGGGGGGGACAGGGGCTACGAGCAGTACTTC	TRBV7-3	TRBD1	few	TRBJ2-7
CAIQPGTGPEAFF	TGTGCCATACAACCCGGGACAGGGCCCGAAGCTTTCTTT	TRBV10-3	TRBD1	few	TRBJ1-1
CASSLGRKGGTEAFF	TGTGCCAGCAGCTTGGGTCGAAAAGGAGGGACTGAAGCTTTCTTT	TRBV7-9	.	few	TRBJ1-1
CASSPGLDEAQYF	TGTGCCAGCAGCCCGGGACTAGACGAGGCCCAGTACTTC	TRBV7-8	TRBD2	.	TRBJ2-5
CASRLRKERAGVLAYPDTQYF	TGTGCCAGCAGACTACGTAAGGAAAGAGCGGGGGTCCTAGCCTACCCAGATACGCAGTATTTT	TRBV13	TRBD2	once	TRBJ2-3
CSVPGQPNTEAFF	TGCAGCGTCCCGGGACAGCCGAACACTGAAGCTTTCTTT	TRBV29-1	TRBD1	few	TRBJ1-1
CASSPSGGASGANVLTF	TGTGCCAGCAGTCCTAGCGGGGGGGCCTCTGGGGCCAACGTCCTGACTTTC	TRBV12-3/TRBV12-4	TRBD2	.	TRBJ2-6
CASSSLSEAFF	TGTGCCAGCAGCTCGCTATCCGAAGCTTTCTTT	TRBV5-6	.	.	TRBJ1-1
CSVVEGVQETQYF	TGCAGCGTTGTCGAGGGGGTCCAAGAGACCCAGTACTTC	TRBV29-1	.	few	TRBJ2-5
CASGTGDSNYGYTF	TGTGCCAGTGGGACAGGGGATTCGAACTATGGCTACACCTTC	TRBV2	TRBD1	.	TRBJ1-2
CASSQGSEAFF	TGTGCCAGCAGCCAGGGTTCTGAAGCTTTCTTT	TRBV6-2/TRBV6-3	.	many	TRBJ1-1
CASSLPTADTQYF	TGTGCCAGCAGCCTACCGACCGCAGATACGCAGTATTTT	TRBV7-2	.	.	TRBJ2-3
CASSLVPNQPQHF	TGTGCCAGCAGCCTGGTACCTAATCAGCCCCAGCATTTT	TRBV5-4	.	.	TRBJ1-5
CASSVYEGGDTEAFF	TGTGCCAGTAGTGTTTATGAGGGGGGGGACACTGAAGCTTTCTTT	TRBV19	.	.	TRBJ1-1
CASSEWGSAEAFF	TGCGCCAGCAGTGAGTGGGGGAGCGCTGAAGCTTTCTTT	TRBV10-1	.	.	TRBJ1-1
CASSLLAGPYNEQFF	TGTGCCAGCAGTTTACTAGCGGGACCCTACAATGAGCAGTTCTTC	TRBV12-3/TRBV12-4	TRBD2	few	TRBJ2-1
CSAYRTGADTQYF	TGCAGTGCCTACCGGACAGGGGCAGATACGCAGTATTTT	TRBV20-1	TRBD1	.	TRBJ2-3
CAISLSDRGGGYTF	TGTGCCATCAGTTTATCGGACAGGGGCGGAGGCTACACCTTC	TRBV10-3	TRBD1	.	TRBJ1-2
CATSRERRSPLHF	TGTGCCACCAGCAGAGAGAGGCGATCACCCCTCCACTTT	TRBV15	.	once	TRBJ1-6
CSVAGTGQPQHF	TGCAGCGTTGCAGGAACAGGTCAGCCCCAGCATTTT	TRBV29-1	.	many	TRBJ1-5
CASSSHSVRGREDSPLHF	TGTGCCAGCAGCTCTCACTCTGTCAGGGGGCGAGAAGACTCACCCCTCCACTTT	TRBV6-2/TRBV6-3	TRBD1	.	TRBJ1-6
CASSIRARTASYEQYF	TGTGCCAGTAGTATCCGGGCCAGGACAGCCTCCTACGAGCAGTACTTC	TRBV19	.	.	TRBJ2-7
CASSLRMGTEAFF	TGTGCCAGCAGCCTCCGGATGGGGACTGAAGCTTTCTTT	TRBV12-3/TRBV12-4	.	.	TRBJ1-1